The clone carrying this T cell receptor (beta chain) was detected only once. Its antigen is currently unknown. Genomic DNA from each subset was divided evenly over several immunoSEQ plates. TCRdb keeps only in-frame clones here, not all; method: immunoSEQ multiplex PCR. The sample holds approximately 500,000 clones; 96% are singletons and the top ten take 0.06%. The CDR3 sequence is 15 residues long. Germline assignment: CDR1 SNHLY and CDR2 FYNNEI. With 0 bases removed from V and 1 base from J, the gap between germline ends came to 9 bases. This sample is part of a study of shared clonotypes between healthy human individuals. Findings and limits, study-wide: Few donors restricted represented genetic and exposure-history diversity.

Donors had no recently reported acute infections or vaccinations and were HIV-negative. A CD45RA-negative memory subset and a CD45RA+ naive subset were separated from the CD4+ cells. The chain has TRBV2 and TRBJ1-1; TRBD1 might be the D (5 bases). The clonotype comes from a woman between 25 and 40 years old in good health. Sequencing used naive CD4+ T cells sorted from blood. Regarding subset: CD45RA+ positively selected. The CDR3 reads CASSEAIGGNTEAFF. CDR3 bases: TGTGCCAGCAGTGAAGCGATTGGGGGGAACACTGAAGCTTTCTTT.